This T cell receptor (beta chain) was documented in a study of identical twins. CDR3 length equals 16 residues. Trimming took 3 bases from V and 3 from J; bases not matched to a gene: 8. Germline loops: CDR1 SGHRS, CDR2 YFSETQ. This clonotype has a handful of counts. TCRdb re-called the 5' RACE reads with MiXCR, one entry per CDR3 protein. The profile shows fewer than 900,000 distinct CDR3 sequences, 15% to 20% of them singletons. These data were also reused for a study on T cells expressing NK-cell markers.

The chain carries TRBV5-1 and TRBJ2-1, with 8 bases fitting TRBD1. The origin of this receptor is a woman between 18 and 29 years old in good health. The sequenced sample consisted of PBMCs. CDR3 sequence: CASSSNTGTGYNEQFF. CDR3 nucleotide sequence: TGCGCCAGCAGCTCGAATACCGGGACAGGCTACAATGAGCAGTTCTTC.